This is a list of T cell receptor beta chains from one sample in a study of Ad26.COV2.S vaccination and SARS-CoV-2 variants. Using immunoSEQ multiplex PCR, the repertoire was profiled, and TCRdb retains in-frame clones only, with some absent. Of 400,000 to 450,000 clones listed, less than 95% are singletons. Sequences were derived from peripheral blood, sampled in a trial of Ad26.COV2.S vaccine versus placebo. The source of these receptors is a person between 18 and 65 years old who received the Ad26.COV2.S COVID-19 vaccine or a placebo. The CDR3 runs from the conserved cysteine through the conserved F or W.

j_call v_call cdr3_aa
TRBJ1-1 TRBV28 CASSSNTEAFF
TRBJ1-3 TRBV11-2 CASSRGHLSGNTIYF
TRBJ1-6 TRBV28 CASSLPGESPLHF
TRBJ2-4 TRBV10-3 CAISGDGKGTKNIQYF
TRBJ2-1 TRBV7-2 CASSVAGSPLYNEQFF
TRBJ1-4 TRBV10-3 CAIKGGAGEKLFF
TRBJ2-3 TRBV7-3 CASSSSGASTDTQYF
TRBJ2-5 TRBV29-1 CSATTGQETQYF
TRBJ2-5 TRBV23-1 CASSQQPYQETQYF
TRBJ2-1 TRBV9 CASSVDPGGGNEQFF
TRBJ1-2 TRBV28 CASSSFSYGYTF
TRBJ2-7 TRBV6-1 CASSEAFDRDYEQYF
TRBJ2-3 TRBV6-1 CASSEALGEGGRKDTQYF
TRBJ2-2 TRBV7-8 CASKLWDTGELFF
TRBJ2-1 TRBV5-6 CASSFRQGTTSSYNEQFF
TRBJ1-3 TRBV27 CASRPDRMSGNTIYF
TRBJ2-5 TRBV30 CAWRKRELGETQYF
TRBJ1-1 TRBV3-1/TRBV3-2 CASSQVGGFTEAFF
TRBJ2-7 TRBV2 CASGGSYEQYF
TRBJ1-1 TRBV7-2 CASGRGVMNTEAFF
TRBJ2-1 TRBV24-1 CATSDQSRDSSYNEQFF
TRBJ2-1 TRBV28 CASSFGGGGYEQFF
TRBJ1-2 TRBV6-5 CASRAGGEDYGYTF
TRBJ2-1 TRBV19 CASRVVGRDNEQFF
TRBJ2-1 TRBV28 CASGGTSESSYNEQFF
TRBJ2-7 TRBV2 CASSGEGGRGEQYF
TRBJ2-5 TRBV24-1 CATSDPDGLETQYF
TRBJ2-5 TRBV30 CAWSQGQETQYF
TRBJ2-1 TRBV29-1 CSVEDLGGLAENNEQFF
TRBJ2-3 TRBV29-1 CSVENRGRSDTQYF
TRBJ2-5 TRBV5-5 CASSLGGAETQYF
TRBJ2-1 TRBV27 CASSRAGGVYEQFF
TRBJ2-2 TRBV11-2 CASSLDRFNTGELFF
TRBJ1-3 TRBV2 CASSGTGSSGNTIYF
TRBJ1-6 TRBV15 CATSRDLTDSPLHF
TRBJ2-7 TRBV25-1 CASSEYIAGLGEQYF
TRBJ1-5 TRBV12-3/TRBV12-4 CASTPIGDQPQHF
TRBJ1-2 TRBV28 CASYNYGYTF
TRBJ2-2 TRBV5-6 CASSFTGPNTGELFF
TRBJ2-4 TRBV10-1 CASRVTSGNIQYF
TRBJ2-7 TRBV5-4 CASSLSAGDTYEQYF
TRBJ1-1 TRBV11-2 CASSLWGTGAEAFF
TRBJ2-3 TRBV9 CASSVAPGGLRGPDTQYF
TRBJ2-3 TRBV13 CASSPRTGDRTDTQYF
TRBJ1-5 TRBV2 CASRFTGSNQPQHF
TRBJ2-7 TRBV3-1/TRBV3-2 CASKRGPSSDEQYF
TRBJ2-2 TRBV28 CASRPGTSGGAGELFF
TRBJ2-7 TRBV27 CASSLWTGLSYEQYF